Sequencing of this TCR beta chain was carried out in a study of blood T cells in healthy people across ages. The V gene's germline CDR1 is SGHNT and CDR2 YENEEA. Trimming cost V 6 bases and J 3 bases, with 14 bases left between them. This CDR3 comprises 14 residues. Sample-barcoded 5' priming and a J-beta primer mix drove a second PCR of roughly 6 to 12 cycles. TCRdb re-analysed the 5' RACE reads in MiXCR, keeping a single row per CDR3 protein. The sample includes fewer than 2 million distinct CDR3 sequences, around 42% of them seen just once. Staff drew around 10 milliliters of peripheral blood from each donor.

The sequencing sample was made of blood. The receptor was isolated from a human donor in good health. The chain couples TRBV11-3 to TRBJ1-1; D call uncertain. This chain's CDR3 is CASSPSLGDTEAFF. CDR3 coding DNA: TGTGCCAGCAGTCCGAGCCTCGGGGACACTGAAGCTTTCTTT.